This T cell receptor (beta chain) was observed in a study of shared clonotypes between healthy human individuals (dated by TCRdb to 2018 to 2021). Regarding the complete study: The cohort included three men and a couple of women between 18 and 49 years of age. For each donor, three plates each were used for CD4 naive and CD4 memory, two plates were used for CD8 naive, and one plate was used for CD8 memory. The study deeply sequenced blood TCR repertoires of about five healthy adults to estimate repertoire size and the extent of clonotype sharing between individuals. Libraries were prepared and TCR repertoires were sequenced by different laboratories using diverse techniques, in order to increase sequencing depth and limit assay-specific biases. Per donor, leukapheresis produced somewhere between about 0.8 and 9.5 billion PBMCs. Broad study findings and their caveats: The genetic and exposure-history diversity represented was limited by the small number of donors. Around 5.4% of naive CD4, roughly 3.5% of naive CD8, about 2.5% of memory CD4, and roughly 0.4% of memory CD8 clonotypes were shared across several donors. Pairwise subsampling indicated that sequencing depth was expected to affect the degree of clonotype sharing among donors. Compared with non-shared clonotypes, the clonotypes found in all four sorted-subset donors had higher generation probabilities. Naive subsets generally had larger estimated clonotype richness than memory subsets did. Sampling was restricted to blood, and TCR repertoires in tissue are likely to differ from TCR repertoires in blood. Even with the large sequencing depth, rarefaction of the sorted-subset datasets indicated that sequencing was incomplete.

Worth noting for this clone: This clone's antigen is unknown. Per-base quality was not reported, and no clone a single base away is much larger than it.

TCR CDR3 regions were amplified from genomic DNA by multiplex PCR using the deep immunoSEQ assay. Extracted genomic DNA from each cell subset was distributed evenly across all wells of several immunoSEQ 96-well plates, and each plate was treated as a replicate. Each replicate PCR for sorted subsets received 200 ng genomic DNA, equal to roughly 30,000 T cell genomes. The purified libraries were quantified using a Qubit 3.0 fluorometer, sized with a Bioanalyzer 2100, and then quantified again using the KAPA Library Quantification kit. Each immunoSEQ 96-well plate was sequenced on its own single-read 150-cycle Illumina NextSeq 550 flow cell. From the authors' description of their analysis: The immunoSEQ output contained only junctional sequences without quality scores, so filtering could not match that applied to full-length reads. To assign V/J genes and CDR3, sequences were annotated using PyIR, a Python wrapper for IgBLAST v1.9, with IMGT germline references. Reads were filtered out if the reads had weak V/J assignments (E-value above 1e-6), no CDR3, stop codons, out-of-frame junctions, or ambiguous translated residues. V3J clonotypes were defined by identical inferred V gene, J gene, and CDR3 amino acid sequence. Percentage overlap between repertoires was computed as shared unique clonotypes divided by the size of the smaller repertoire. Repertoire richness was assessed with RTK rarefaction, the Chao1 estimator, and Recon v2.1 estimates of unobserved clonotypes. Generation probabilities were computed with OLGA for all TCRbeta clonotypes obtained by the gDNA method from several donors. TCRdb retrieved this table from immuneACCESS and kept in-frame rearrangements only. Not all clones are present; in checked studies, unresolved V genes account for under half, and no reason is known for the remainder. That table furnishes V, J and clone size, whereas the DNA furnished D and trimming. The sample yields over a million clones; approximately 68% were counted once. The top ten clones comprise about 1.5% of the sample.

V drops 10 bases and J drops 2 bases, leaving 17 bases in between. Inclusive of the bounding cysteine and phenylalanine, the CDR3 is 14 residues long. Only the CDR3 region is kept as DNA, spanning 42 bases read in frame from base 1. According to the germline V gene, CDR1 reads SGHTA and CDR2 reads FQGTGA. Healthy HIV-negative adults with no recently reported acute infections or vaccinations were included as donors. Only Caucasian adults living in Nashville, Tennessee, USA were represented among the donors. CD4+ T cells were enriched by magnetic negative selection; naive cells were then positively selected on CD45RA, and the negative fraction formed the memory subset. After blood collection by leukapheresis, PBMCs were isolated using Ficoll-Histopaque density gradient centrifugation and then cryopreserved in the vapor phase of liquid nitrogen. Analytical flow cytometry was used to check the purity and quantity of each magnetically sorted T cell population. Genomic DNA was isolated from each sorted fraction and quantified by UV absorbance on a Nanodrop 2000c.

The rearrangement combines TRBV7-3 with TRBJ1-1, with no confidently assigned D gene. Sequenced material: memory CD4+ T cells sorted from blood. This specimen's cell subset or site label, per the study, means: CD45RA-negative fraction. The clonotype originates from a man between 18 and 35 years old in good health. The sequenced DNA: TGTGCCACCAAAGAGGAGCACCAAAACACTGAAGCTTTCTTT. Its coded protein is CATKEEHQNTEAFF.